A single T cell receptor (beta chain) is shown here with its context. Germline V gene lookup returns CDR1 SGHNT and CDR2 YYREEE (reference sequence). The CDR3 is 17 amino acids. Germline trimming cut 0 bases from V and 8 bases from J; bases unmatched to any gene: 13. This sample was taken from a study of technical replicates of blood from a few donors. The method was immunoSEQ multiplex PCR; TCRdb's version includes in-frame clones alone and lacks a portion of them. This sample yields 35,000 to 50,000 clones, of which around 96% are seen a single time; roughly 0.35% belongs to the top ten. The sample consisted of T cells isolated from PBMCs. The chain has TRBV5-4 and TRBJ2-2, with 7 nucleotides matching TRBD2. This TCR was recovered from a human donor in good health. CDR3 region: CASSLALGGSETGELFF. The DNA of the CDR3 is TGTGCCAGCAGCTTGGCCCTGGGCGGGAGTGAAACGGGGGAGCTGTTTTTT.